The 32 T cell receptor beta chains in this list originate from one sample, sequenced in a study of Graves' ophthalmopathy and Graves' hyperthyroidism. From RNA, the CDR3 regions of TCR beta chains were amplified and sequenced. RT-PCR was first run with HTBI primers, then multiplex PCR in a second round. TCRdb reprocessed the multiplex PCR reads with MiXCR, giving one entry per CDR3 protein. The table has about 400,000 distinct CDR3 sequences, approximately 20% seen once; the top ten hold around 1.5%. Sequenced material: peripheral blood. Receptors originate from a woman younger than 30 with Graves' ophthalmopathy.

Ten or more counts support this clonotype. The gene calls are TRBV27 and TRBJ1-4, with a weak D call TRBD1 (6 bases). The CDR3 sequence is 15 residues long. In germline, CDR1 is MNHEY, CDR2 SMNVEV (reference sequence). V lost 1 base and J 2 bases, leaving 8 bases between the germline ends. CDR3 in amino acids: CASSLWGRTNEKLFF. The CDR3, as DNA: TGTGCCAGCAGTTTATGGGGGCGGACTAATGAAAAACTGTTTTTT.

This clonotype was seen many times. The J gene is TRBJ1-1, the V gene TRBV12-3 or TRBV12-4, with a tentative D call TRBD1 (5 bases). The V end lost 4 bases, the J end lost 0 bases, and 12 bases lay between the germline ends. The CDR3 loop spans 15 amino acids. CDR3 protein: CASSSHRNLNTEAFF. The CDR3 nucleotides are TGTGCCAGCAGTTCCCACAGGAATCTGAACACTGAAGCTTTCTTT.

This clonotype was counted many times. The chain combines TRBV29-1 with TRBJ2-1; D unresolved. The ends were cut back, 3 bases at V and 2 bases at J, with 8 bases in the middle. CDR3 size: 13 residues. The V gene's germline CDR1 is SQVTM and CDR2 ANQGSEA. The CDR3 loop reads CSVDGDPYNEQFF. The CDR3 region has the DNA TGCAGCGTTGATGGCGACCCCTACAATGAGCAGTTCTTC.

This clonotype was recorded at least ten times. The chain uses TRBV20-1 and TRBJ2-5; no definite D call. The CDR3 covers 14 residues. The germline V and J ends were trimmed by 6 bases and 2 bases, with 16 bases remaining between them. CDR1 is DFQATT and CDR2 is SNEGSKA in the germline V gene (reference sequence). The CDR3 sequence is CSAQPLMGQETQYF. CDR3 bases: TGCAGTGCCCAGCCCCTCATGGGACAAGAGACCCAGTACTTC.

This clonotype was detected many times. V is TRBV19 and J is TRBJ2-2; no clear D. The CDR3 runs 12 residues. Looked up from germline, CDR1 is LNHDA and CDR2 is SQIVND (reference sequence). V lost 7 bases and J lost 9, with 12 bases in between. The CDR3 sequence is CASNLGYRELFF. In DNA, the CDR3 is TGTGCCAGTAATCTAGGGTACAGGGAGCTGTTTTTT.

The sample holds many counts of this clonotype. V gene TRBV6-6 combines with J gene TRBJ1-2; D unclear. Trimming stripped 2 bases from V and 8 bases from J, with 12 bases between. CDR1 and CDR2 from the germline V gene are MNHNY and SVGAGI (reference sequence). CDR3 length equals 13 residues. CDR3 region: CASSYGIGLGYTF. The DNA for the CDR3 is TGTGCCAGCAGTTACGGGATTGGGTTAGGCTACACCTTC.

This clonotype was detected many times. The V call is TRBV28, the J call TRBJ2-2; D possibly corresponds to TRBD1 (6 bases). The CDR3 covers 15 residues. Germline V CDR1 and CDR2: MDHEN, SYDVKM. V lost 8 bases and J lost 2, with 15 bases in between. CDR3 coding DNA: TGTGCCAGCGTCATGGGCAGGGGAAACACCGGGGAGCTGTTTTTT. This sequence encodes CASVMGRGNTGELFF.

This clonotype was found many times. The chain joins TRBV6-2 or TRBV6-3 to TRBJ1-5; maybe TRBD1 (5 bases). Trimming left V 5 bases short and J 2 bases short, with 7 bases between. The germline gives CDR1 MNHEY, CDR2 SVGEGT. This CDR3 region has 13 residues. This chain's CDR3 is CASSRQRNQPQHF. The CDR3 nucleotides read TGTGCCAGCAGTAGACAGCGCAATCAGCCCCAGCATTTT.

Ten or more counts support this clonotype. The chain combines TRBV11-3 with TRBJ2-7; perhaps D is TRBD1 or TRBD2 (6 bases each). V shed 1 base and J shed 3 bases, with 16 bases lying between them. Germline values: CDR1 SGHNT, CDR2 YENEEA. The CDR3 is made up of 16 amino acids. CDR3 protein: CASSLGTGGLGYEQYF. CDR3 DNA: TGTGCCAGCAGCTTAGGTACTGGGGGGCTAGGCTACGAGCAGTACTTC.

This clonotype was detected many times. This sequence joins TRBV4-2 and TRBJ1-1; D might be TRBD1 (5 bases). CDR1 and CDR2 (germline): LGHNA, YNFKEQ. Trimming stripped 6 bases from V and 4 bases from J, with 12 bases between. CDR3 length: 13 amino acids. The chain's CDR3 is CASSSTGSTEAFF. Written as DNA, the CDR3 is TGTGCCAGCAGTTCAACAGGTTCCACTGAAGCTTTCTTT.

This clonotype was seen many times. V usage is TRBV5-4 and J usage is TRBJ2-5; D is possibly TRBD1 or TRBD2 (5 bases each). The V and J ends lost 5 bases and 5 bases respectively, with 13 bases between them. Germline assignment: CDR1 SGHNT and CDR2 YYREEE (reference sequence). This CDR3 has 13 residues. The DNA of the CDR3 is TGTGCCAGCAGTATGGGACGGTGGGAGACCCAGTACTTC. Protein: CASSMGRWETQYF.

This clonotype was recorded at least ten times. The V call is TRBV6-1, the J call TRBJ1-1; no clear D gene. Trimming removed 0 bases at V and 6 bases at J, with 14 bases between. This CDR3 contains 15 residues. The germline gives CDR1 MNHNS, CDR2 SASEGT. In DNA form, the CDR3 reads TGTGCCAGCAGTGAAGCGGACCAGTCGGCGGCTGAAGCTTTCTTT. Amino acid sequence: CASSEADQSAAEAFF.

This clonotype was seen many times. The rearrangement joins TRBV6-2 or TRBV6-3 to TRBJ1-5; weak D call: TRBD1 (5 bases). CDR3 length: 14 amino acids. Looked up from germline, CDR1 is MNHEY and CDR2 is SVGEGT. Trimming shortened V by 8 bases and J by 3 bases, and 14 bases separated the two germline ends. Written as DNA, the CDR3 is TGTGCCAGCGGAGAGGGACCGATCAATCAGCCCCAGCATTTT. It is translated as CASGEGPINQPQHF.

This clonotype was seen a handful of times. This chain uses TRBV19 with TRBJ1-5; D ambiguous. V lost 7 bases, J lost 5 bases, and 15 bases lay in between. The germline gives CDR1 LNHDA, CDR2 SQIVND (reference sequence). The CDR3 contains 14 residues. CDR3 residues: CASKDDTRYQPQHF. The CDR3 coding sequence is TGTGCCAGTAAAGACGATACTCGGTATCAGCCCCAGCATTTT.

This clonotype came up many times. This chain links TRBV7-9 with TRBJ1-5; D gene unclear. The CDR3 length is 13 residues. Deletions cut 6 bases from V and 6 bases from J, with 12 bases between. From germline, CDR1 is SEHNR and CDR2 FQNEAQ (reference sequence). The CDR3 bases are TGTGCCAGCAGTCCTGGTGGTGCTCAGCCCCAGCATTTT. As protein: CASSPGGAQPQHF.

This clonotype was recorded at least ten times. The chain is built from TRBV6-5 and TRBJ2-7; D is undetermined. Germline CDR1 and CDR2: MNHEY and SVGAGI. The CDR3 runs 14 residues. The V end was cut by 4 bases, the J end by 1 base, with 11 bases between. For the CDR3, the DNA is TGTGCCAGCAGTTTGCGGCCTCTTTCCTACGAGCAGTACTTC. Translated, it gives CASSLRPLSYEQYF.

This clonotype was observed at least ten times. CDR3 amino acids: CASSYSPTGREETQYF. CDR3 DNA sequence: TGTGCCAGCAGTTACTCCCCGACAGGGCGAGAAGAGACCCAGTACTTC. The V call is TRBV6-5, the J call TRBJ2-5; 7 positions match TRBD1. V was pared by 0 bases and J by 3 bases, with 7 bases of the junction left unmatched. Germline loops: CDR1 MNHEY, CDR2 SVGAGI. This CDR3 is 16 amino acids long.

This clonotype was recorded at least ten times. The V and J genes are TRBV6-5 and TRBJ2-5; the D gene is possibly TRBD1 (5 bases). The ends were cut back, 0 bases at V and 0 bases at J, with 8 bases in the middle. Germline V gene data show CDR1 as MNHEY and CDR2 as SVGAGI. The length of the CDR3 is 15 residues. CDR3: CASSYSHRYQETQYF. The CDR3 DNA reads TGTGCCAGCAGTTACTCGCACAGGTACCAAGAGACCCAGTACTTC.

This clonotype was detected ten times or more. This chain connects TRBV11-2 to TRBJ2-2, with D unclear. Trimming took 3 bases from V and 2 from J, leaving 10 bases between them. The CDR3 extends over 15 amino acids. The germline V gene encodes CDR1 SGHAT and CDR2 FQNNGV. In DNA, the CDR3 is TGTGCCAGCAGCTTTGCTAGGATAAACACCGGGGAGCTGTTTTTT. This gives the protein CASSFARINTGELFF.

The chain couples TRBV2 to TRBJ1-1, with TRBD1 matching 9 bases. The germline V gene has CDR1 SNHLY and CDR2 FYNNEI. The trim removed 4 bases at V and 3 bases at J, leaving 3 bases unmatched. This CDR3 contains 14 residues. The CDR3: CASSGRTGDTEAFF. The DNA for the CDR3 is TGTGCCAGCAGTGGTAGGACAGGGGACACTGAAGCTTTCTTT.

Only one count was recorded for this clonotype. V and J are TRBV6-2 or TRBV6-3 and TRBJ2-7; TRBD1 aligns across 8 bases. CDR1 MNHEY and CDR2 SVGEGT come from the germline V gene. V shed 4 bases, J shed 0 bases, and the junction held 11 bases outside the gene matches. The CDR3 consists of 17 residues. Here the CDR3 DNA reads TGTGCCAGCAGTTTCTACCTCACAGGGGGGATCTCCTACGAGCAGTACTTC. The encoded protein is CASSFYLTGGISYEQYF.

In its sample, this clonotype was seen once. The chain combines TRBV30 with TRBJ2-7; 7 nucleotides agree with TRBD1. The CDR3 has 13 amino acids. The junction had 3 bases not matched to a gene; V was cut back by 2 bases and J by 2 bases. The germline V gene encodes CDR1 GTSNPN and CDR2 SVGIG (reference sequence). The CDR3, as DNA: TGTGCCTGGAGTTCGGACAGGACCTACGAGCAGTACTTC. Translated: CAWSSDRTYEQYF.

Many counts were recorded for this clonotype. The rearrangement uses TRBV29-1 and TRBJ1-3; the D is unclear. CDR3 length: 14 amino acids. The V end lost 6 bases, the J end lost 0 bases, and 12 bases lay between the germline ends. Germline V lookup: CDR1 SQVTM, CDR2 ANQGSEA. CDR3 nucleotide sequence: TGCAGCGTAGTCGACGGTGCCTCTGGAAACACCATATATTTT. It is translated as CSVVDGASGNTIYF. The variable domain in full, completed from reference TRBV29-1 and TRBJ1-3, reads SAVISQKPSRDICQRGTSLTIQCQVDSQVTMMFWYRQQPGQSLTLIATANQGSEATYESGFVIDKFPISRPNLTFSTLTVSNMSPEDSSIYLCSVVDGASGNTIYFGEGSWLTVV.

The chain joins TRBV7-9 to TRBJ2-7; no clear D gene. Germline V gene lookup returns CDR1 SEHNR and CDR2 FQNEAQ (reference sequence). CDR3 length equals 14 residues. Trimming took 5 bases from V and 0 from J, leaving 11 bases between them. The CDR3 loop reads CASSDGQNSYEQYF. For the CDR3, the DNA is TGTGCCAGCAGCGACGGGCAGAACTCCTACGAGCAGTACTTC.

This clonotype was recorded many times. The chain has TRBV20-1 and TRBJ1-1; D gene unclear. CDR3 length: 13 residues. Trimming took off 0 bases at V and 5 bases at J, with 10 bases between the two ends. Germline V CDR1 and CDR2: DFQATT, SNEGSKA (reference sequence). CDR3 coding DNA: TGCAGTGCTAGAGAGCCTCAGCGGACTGAAGCTTTCTTT. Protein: CSAREPQRTEAFF.

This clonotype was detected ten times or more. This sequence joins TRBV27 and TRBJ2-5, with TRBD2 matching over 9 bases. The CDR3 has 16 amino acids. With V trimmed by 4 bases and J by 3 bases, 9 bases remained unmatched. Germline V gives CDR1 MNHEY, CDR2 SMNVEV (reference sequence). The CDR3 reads CASSSSTGTSKETQYF. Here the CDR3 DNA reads TGTGCCAGCAGTTCCTCAACCGGGACTAGCAAAGAGACCCAGTACTTC.

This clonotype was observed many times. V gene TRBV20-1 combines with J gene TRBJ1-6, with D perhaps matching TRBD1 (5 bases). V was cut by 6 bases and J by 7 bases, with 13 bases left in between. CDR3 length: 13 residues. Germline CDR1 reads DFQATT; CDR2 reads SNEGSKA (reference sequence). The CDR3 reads CSAPGTDNSPLHF. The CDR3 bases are TGCAGTGCCCCTGGGACGGACAATTCACCCCTCCACTTT.

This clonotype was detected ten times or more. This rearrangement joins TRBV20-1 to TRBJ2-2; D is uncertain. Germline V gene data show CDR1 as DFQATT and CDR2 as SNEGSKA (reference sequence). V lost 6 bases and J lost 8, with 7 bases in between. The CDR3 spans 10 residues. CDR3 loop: CSAQGGELFF. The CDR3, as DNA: TGCAGTGCACAAGGGGGGGAGCTGTTTTTT.

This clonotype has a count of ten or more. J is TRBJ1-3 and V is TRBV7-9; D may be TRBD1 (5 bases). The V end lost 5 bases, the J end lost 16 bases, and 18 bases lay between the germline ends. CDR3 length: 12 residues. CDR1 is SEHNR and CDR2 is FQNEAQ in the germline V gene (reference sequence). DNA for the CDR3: TGTGCCAGCAGCCCTTTGGGGCTTTTTACGTATTTT. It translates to CASSPLGLFTYF.

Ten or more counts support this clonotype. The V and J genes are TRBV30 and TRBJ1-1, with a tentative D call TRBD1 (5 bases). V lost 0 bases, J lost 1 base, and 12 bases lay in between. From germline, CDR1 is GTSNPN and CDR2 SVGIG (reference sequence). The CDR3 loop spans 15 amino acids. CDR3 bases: TGTGCCTGGAGTGTAAAGGGGCGGGGGAACACTGAAGCTTTCTTT. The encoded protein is CAWSVKGRGNTEAFF.

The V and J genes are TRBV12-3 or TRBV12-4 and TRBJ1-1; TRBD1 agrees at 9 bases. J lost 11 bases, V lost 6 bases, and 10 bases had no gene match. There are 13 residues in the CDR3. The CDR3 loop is CASRRDRDTRAFF. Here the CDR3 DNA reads TGTGCCAGCAGGCGGGACAGGGACACGAGGGCTTTCTTT.

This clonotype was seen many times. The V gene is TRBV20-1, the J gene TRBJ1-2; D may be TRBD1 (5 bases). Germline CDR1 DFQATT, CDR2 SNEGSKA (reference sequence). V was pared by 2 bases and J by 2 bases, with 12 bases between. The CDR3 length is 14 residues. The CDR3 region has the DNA TGCAGTGCTAGAAACACAGGAGCCAACTATGGCTACACCTTC. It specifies CSARNTGANYGYTF.